The sequence of this T cell receptor beta chain was determined in a study of Ad26.COV2.S vaccination and SARS-CoV-2 variants. The wider study: The Ad26.COV2.S arm of the COV1001 trial was where the donor was placed.

The study, taken as a whole, reports: Spike-specific responses of CD8+ and CD4+ T cells were reported to display substantial breadth after vaccination.

The germline gives CDR1 GTSNPN, CDR2 SVGIG (reference sequence). The CDR3 has 13 amino acids. V was pared by 2 bases and J by 4 bases, with 9 bases between. TCRdb's table, derived via immunoSEQ multiplex PCR, lists solely in-frame clones and lacks some. The sample gives about 260,000 clones, roughly 89% of which show up once; just under 3% is in the top ten. This sample's treatment: 19 received Ad26.COV2.S at low or high dose, single or two shots; about 5 received placebo; per-sample allocation not given. The samples were gathered on day 63 after the first injection of vaccine or placebo. The donor's status was that of an adult aged 18-55 years in Boston. Points on this clone: Its antigen is undetermined.

V and J are TRBV30 and TRBJ1-3, with D perhaps matching TRBD1 (6 bases). Sequenced material: peripheral blood, taken in a trial of Ad26.COV2.S vaccine versus placebo. The receptor's source is a person between 18 and 59 years old who received the Ad26.COV2.S COVID-19 vaccine or a placebo. The chain's CDR3 is CAWSPGVGNTIYF. The CDR3 nucleotides read TGTGCCTGGAGTCCAGGGGTCGGAAACACCATATATTTT.